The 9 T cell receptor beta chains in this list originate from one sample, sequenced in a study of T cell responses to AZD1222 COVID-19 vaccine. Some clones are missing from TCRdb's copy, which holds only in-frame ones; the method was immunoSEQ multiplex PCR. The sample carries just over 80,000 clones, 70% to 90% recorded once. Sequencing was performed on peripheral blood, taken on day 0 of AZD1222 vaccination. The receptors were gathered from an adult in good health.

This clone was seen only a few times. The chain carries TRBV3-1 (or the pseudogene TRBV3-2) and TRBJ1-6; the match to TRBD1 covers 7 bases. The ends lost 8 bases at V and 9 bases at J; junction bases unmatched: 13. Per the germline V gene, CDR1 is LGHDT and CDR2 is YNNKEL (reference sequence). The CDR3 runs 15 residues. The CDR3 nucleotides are TGTGCCAGCGGAACAGCTTCTACAGGGGTTTCACCCCTCCACTTT. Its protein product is CASGTASTGVSPLHF.

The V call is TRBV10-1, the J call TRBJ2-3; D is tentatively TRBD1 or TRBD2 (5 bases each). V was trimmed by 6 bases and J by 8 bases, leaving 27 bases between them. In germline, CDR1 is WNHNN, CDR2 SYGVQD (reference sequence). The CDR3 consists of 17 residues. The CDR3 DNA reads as TGCGCCAGCAGCCATGAGGTGCCCAAGCAGGGAGCAGGTACGCAGTATTTT. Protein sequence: CASSHEVPKQGAGTQYF.

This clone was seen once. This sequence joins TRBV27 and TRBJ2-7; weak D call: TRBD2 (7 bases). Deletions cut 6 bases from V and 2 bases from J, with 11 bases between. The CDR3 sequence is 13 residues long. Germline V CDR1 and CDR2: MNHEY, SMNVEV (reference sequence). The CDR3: CASRRGPTYEQYF. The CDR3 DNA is TGTGCCAGCAGGCGGGGGCCTACCTACGAGCAGTACTTC.

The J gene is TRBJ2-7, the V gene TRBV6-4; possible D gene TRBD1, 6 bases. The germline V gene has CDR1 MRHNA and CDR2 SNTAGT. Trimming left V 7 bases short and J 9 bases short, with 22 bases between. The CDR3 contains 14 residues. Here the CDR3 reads CASIPPWGHLGQYF. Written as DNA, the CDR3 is TGTGCCAGCATACCACCTTGGGGGCATTTAGGGCAGTACTTC.

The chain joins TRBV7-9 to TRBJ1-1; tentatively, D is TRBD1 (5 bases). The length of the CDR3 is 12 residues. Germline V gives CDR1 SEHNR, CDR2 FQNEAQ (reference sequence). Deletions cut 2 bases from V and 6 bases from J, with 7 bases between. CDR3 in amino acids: CASSLQGAEAFF. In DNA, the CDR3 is TGTGCCAGCAGCTTACAGGGCGCTGAAGCTTTCTTT.

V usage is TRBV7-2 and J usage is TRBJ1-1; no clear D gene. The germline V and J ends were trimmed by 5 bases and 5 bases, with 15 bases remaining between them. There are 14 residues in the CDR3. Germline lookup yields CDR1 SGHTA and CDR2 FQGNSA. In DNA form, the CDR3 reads TGTGCCAGCAGCCCCCGGGCCCAAAAAACTGAAGCTTTCTTT. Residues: CASSPRAQKTEAFF.

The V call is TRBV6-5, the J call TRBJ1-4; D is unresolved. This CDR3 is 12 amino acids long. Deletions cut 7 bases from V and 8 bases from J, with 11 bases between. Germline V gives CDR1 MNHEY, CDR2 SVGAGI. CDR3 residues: CASTGGGEKLFF. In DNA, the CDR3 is TGTGCCAGCACAGGAGGCGGCGAAAAACTGTTTTTT.

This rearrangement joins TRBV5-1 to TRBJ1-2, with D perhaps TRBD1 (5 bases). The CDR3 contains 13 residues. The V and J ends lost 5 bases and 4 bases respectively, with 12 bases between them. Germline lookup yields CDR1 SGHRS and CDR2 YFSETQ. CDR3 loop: CASSFDSRYGYTF. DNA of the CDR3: TGCGCCAGCAGTTTTGACAGCCGCTATGGCTACACCTTC.

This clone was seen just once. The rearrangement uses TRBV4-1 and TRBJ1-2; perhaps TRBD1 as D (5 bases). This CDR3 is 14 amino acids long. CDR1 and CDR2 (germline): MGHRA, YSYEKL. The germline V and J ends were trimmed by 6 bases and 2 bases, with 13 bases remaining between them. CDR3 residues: CASRPQGSNYGYTF. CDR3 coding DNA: TGCGCCAGCAGACCTCAGGGATCCAACTATGGCTACACCTTC.